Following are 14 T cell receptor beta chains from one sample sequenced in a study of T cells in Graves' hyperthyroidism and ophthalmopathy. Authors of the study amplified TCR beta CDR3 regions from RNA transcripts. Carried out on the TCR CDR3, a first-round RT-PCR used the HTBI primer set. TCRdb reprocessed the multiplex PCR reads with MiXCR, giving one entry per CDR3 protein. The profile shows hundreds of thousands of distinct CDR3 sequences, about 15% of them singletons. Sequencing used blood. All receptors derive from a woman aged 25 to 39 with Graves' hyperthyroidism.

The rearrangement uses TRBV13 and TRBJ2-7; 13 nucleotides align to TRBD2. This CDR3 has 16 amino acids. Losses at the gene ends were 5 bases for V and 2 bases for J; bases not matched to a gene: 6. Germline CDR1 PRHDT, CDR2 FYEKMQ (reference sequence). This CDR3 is CASSPQLAGGPYEQYF. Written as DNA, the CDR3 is TGTGCCAGCAGCCCGCAACTAGCGGGAGGGCCCTACGAGCAGTACTTC.

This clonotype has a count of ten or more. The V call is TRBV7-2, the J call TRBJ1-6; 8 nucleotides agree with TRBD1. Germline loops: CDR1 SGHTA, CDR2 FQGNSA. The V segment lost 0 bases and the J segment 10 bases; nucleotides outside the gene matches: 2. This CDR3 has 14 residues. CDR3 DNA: TGTGCCAGCAGCTTAGCCGGGACAGGATCACCCCTCCACTTT. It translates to CASSLAGTGSPLHF. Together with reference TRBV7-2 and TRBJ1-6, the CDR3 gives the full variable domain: GAGVSQSPSNKVTEKGKDVELRCDPISGHTALYWYRQSLGQGLEFLIYFQGNSAPDKSGLPSDRFSAERTGGSVSTLTIQRTQQEDSAVYLCASSLAGTGSPLHFGNGTRLTVT.

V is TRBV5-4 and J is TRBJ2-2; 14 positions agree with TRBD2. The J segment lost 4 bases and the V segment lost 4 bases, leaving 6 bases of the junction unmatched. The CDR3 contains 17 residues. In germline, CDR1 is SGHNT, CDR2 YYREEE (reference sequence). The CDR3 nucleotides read TGTGCCAGCAGCCCCGGGACTAGCGGGAGCCTCACCGGGGAGCTGTTTTTT. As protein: CASSPGTSGSLTGELFF.

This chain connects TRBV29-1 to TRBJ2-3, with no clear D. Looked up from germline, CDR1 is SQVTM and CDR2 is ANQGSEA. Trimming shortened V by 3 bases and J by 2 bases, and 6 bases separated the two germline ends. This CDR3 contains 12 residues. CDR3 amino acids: CSVDSTTDTQYF. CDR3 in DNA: TGCAGCGTTGACAGTACCACAGATACGCAGTATTTT.

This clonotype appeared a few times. CDR3 in DNA: TGTGCCATCAGGGCTAGCGGGGACACCGGGGAGCTGTTTTTT. It translates to CAIRASGDTGELFF. V gene TRBV10-3 combines with J gene TRBJ2-2; 9 nucleotides align to TRBD2. V was clipped by 6 bases and J by 3 bases; unmatched bases: 2. There are 14 residues in the CDR3. Germline CDR1 and CDR2: ENHRY and SYGVKD.

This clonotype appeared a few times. As DNA, the CDR3 is TGTGCCAGCAGGTCACAGGGGGCAGAGGATGAAAAACTGTTTTTT. Amino acids: CASRSQGAEDEKLFF. The chain has TRBV28 and TRBJ1-4, with TRBD1 matching over 9 bases. Looked up from germline, CDR1 is MDHEN and CDR2 is SYDVKM. V shed 6 bases and J 6 bases; nucleotides not matched to a gene: 8. This CDR3 has 15 amino acids.

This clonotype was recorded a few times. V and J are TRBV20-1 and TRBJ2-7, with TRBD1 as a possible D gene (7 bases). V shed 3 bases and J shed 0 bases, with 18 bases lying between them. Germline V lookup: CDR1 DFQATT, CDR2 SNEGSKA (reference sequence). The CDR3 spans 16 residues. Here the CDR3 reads CSARTYRGGTSYEQYF. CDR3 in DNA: TGCAGTGCTAGGACCTACAGGGGAGGAACCTCCTACGAGCAGTACTTC.

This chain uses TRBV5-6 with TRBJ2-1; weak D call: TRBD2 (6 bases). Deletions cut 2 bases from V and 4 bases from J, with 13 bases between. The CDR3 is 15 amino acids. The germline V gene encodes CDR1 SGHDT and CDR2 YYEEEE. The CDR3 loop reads CASSLTERAYNEQFF. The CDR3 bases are TGTGCCAGCAGCTTAACCGAGCGGGCATACAATGAGCAGTTCTTC.

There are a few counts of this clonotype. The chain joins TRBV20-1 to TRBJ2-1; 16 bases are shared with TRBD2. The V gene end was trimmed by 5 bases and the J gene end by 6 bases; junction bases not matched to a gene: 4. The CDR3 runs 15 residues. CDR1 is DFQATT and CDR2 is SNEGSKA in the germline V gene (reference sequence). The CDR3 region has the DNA TGCAGTGCTCGCGGGACTAGCGGGAGGGCCAATGAGCAGTTCTTC. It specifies CSARGTSGRANEQFF.

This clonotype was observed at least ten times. As DNA, the CDR3 is TGTGCCAGCAGTTTGAGACGGTCGAACACTGAAGCTTTCTTT. Translated: CASSLRRSNTEAFF. The chain recombines TRBV27 with TRBJ1-1; no clear D. The CDR3 extends over 14 amino acids. V gave up 3 bases and J gave up 1 base, with 9 bases separating them. Looked up from germline, CDR1 is MNHEY and CDR2 is SMNVEV (reference sequence).

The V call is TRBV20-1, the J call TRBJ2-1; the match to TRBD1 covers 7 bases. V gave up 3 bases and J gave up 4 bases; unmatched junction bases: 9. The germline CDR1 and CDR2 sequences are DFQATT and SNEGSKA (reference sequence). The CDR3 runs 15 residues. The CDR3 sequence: CSARDDRVRYNEQFF. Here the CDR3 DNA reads TGCAGTGCTAGGGATGACAGGGTACGGTACAATGAGCAGTTCTTC.

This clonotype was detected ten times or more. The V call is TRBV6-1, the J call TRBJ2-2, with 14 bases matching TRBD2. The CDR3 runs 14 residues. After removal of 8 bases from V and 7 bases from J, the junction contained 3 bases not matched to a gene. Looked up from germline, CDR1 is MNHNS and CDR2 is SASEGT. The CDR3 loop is CASGTSGSFGELFF. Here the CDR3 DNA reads TGTGCCAGCGGGACTAGCGGGAGTTTCGGGGAGCTGTTTTTT.

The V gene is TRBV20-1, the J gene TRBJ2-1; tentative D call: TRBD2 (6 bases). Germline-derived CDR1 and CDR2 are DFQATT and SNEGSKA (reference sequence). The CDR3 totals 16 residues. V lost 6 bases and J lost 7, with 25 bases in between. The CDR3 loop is CSANPLVGGKGNEQFF. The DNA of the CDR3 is TGCAGTGCCAACCCCCTCGTTGGCGGGAAAGGGAATGAGCAGTTCTTC.

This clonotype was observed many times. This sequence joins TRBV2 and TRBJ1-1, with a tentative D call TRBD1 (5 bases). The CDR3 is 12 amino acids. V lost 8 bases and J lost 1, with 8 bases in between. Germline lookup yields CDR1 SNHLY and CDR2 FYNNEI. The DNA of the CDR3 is TGTGCCAGCGGGACCGCGAACACTGAAGCTTTCTTT. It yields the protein CASGTANTEAFF.